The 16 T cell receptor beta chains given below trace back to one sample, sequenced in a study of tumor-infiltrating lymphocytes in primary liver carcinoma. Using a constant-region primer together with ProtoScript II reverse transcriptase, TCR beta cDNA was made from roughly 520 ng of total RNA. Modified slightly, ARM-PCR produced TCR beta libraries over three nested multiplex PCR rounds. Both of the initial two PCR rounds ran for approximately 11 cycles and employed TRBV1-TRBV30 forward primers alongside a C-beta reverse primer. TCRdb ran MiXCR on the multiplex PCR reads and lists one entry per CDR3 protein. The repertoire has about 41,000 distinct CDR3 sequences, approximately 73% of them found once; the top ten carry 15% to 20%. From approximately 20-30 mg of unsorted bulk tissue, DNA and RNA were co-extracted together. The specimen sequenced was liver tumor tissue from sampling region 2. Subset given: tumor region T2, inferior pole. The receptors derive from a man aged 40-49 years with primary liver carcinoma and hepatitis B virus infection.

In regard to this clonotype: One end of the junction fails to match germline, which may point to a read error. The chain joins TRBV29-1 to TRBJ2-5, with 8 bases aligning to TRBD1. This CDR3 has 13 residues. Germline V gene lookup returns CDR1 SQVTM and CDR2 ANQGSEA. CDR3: CGGQGADSNTQYF. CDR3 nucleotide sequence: TGTGGCGGCCAGGGGGCGGATTCCAATACCCAGTACTTC.

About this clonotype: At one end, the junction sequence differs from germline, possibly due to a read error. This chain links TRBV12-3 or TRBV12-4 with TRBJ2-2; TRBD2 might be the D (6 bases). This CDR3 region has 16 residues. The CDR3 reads CDSSLSGGRITGELFF. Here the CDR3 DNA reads TGTGACAGCAGCCTCAGTGGAGGGCGAATCACCGGGGAGCTGTTTTTT.

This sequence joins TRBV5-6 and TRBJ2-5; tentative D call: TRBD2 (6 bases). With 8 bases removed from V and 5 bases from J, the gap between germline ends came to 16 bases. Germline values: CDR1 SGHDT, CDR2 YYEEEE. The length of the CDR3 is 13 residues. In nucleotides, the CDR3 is TGTGCCAGTAGCACTAGCACCCGGGAGACCCAGTACTTC. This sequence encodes CASSTSTRETQYF.

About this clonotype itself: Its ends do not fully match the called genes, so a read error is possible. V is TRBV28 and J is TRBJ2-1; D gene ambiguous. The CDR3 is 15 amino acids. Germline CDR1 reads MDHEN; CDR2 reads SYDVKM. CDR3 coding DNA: TGTGCCAGCAGTTTCTCCCCACCTCACTACAATGAGGAGTTCTTC. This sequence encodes CASSFSPPHYNEEFF.

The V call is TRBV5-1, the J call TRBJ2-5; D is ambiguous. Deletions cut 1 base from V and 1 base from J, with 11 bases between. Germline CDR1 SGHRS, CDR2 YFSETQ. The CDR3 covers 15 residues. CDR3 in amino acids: CASSLTMQAQETQYF. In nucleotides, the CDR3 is TGCGCCAGCAGCTTGACCATGCAAGCCCAAGAGACCCAGTACTTC.

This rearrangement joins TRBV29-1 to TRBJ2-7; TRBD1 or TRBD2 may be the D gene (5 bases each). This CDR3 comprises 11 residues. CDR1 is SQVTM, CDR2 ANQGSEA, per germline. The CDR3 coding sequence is TGCACGGCCCTCTTCGGGGCCGAGCAGTACTTC. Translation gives CTALFGAEQYF.

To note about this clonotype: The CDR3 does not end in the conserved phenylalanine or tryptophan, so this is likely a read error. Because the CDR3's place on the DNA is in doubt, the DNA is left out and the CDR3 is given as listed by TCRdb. CDR3 protein: CSVLAGIGELFL. The chain uses TRBV29-1 and TRBJ2-2. Germline assignment: CDR1 SQVTM and CDR2 ANQGSEA. The CDR3 is 12 amino acids long, termini counted.

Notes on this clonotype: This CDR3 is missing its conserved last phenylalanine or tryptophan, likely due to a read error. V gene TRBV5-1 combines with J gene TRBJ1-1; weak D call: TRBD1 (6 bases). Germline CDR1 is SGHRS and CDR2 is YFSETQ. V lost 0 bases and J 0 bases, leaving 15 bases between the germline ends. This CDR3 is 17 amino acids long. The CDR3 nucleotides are TGCGCCAGCAGCTTGGGGGGATACAGGGATGTGAACACTGAAGCTTTCTGT. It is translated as CASSLGGYRDVNTEAFC.

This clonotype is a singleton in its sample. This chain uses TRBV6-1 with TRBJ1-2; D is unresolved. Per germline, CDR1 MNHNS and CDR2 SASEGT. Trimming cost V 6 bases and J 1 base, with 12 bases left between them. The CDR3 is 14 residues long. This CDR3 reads CASSENRDNYGYTF. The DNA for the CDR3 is TGTGCCAGCAGCGAAAATCGGGATAACTATGGCTACACCTTC.

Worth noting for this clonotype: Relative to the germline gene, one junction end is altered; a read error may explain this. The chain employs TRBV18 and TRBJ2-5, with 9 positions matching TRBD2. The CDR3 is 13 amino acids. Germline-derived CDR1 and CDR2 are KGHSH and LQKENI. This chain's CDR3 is CASSPVAGETQCF. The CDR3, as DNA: TGTGCCAGTTCACCGGTAGCGGGAGAGACCCAGTGCTTC. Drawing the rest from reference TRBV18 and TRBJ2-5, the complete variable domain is NAGVMQNPRHLVRRRGQEARLRCSPMKGHSHVYWYRQLPEEGLKFMVYLQKENIIDESGMPKERFSAEFPKEGPSILRIQQVVRGDSAAYFCASSPVAGETQCFGPGTRLLVL.

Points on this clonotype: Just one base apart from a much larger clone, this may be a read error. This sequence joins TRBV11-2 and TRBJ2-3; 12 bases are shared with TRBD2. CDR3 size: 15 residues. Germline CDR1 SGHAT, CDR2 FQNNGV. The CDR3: CVSSASGRAIDTQYF. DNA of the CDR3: TGTGTCAGCAGCGCTAGCGGGAGGGCCATAGATACGCAGTATTTT.

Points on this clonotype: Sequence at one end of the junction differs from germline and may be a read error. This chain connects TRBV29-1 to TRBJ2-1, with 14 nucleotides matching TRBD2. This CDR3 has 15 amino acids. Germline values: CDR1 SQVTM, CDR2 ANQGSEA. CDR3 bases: TGCAGCGTTAGACTAGCGGGAGGGTTCCACAATGGGCAGTTCTTC. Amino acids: CSVRLAGGFHNGQFF.

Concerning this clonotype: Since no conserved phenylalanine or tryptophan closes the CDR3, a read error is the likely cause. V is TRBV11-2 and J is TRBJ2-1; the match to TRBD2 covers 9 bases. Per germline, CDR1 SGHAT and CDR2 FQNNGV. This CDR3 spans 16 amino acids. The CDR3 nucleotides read TGTGCAAGCAACCCTCCCCGGACTAGCGCCTACGATGAGCAGTTCTTA. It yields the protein CASNPPRTSAYDEQFL.

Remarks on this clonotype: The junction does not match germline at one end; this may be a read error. The CDR3 protein is CASGERGTGGGNERFF. CDR3 nucleotides: TGTGCCAGCGGTGAAAGGGGGACAGGGGGTGGGAATGAGCGGTTCTTC. V is TRBV2 and J is TRBJ2-1; 11 bases line up with TRBD1. Per germline, CDR1 SNHLY and CDR2 FYNNEI. The CDR3 has 16 amino acids. The complete variable domain, with remaining parts taken from reference TRBV2 and TRBJ2-1, reads EPEVTQTPSHQVTQMGQEVILRCVPISNHLYFYWYRQILGQKVEFLVSFYNNEISEKSEIFDDQFSVERPDGSNFTLKIRSTKLEDSAMYFCASGERGTGGGNERFFGPGTRLTVL.

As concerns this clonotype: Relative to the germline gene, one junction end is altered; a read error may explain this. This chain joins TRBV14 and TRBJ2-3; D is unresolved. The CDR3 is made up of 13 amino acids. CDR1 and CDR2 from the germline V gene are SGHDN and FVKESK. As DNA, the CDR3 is TGTGCCAACAGCCCGAGACTTACAGATACGCAGTATTTT. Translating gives CANSPRLTDTQYF.

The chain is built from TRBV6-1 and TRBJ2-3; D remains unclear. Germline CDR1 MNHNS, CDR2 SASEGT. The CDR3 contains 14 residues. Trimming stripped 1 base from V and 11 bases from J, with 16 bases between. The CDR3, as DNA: TGTGCCAGCAGTGAAGGGCTAGGGCCACATATGCAGTATTTT. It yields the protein CASSEGLGPHMQYF.